The next 32 T cell receptor beta chains were all read from a single sample in a study of vaccination and CD4 T cells after COVID-19. For these receptors, no antigen is known. The treatment: roughly ten-day PBMC culture with coronavirus spike peptide pools or control peptides (ViraFEST assay). The Oncomine TCR Beta short-read assay was applied to DNA of cultured CD4+ T cells. TCRdb passed the PCR reads through MiXCR, listing each CDR3 protein once. The sample consists of roughly 12,000 distinct CDR3 sequences, roughly two fifths of them appearing once. The sample consisted of cultured CD4+ T cells from blood. The source of these receptors is a human donor with COVID-19.

The CDR3: CASSEQSGGPQHF. The CDR3 bases are TGTGCCAGCAGTGAGCAGTCGGGGGGGCCCCAGCATTTT. The chain joins TRBV2 to TRBJ1-5, with D possibly matching TRBD1 (5 bases). Germline V gives CDR1 SNHLY, CDR2 FYNNEI. With 3 bases removed from V and 9 bases from J, the gap between germline ends came to 12 bases. CDR3 length: 13 residues.

In its sample, this clonotype was seen once. This chain connects TRBV12-3 or TRBV12-4 to TRBJ2-3; D perhaps matches TRBD2 (5 bases). The CDR3 is made up of 13 amino acids. V was clipped by 6 bases and J by 4 bases, with 11 bases between them. The CDR3 DNA sequence: TGTGCCAGCAGCCGCACTAGGTCAGATACGCAGTATTTT. It translates to CASSRTRSDTQYF.

The chain employs TRBV11-1 and TRBJ2-5; 10 nucleotides line up with TRBD2. Trimming took 5 bases from V and 5 from J; bases not matched to a gene: 8. CDR3 length equals 15 residues. Germline V gives CDR1 SGHAT, CDR2 FQDESV (reference sequence). The chain's CDR3 is CASSKLAGNGETQYF. The CDR3, as DNA: TGTGCCAGCAGCAAACTAGCGGGGAACGGGGAGACCCAGTACTTC.

The chain recombines TRBV11-3 with TRBJ2-2; D remains ambiguous. V gave up 5 bases and J gave up 8 bases, with 18 bases separating them. This CDR3 contains 15 residues. CDR1 is SGHNT, CDR2 YENEEA, per germline. Written as DNA, the CDR3 is TGTGCCAGCAGCCCCCGGATCGGGTCATCTGGGGAGCTGTTTTTT. Translated, it gives CASSPRIGSSGELFF.

This clonotype was observed a handful of times. This chain uses TRBV7-8 with TRBJ2-3; 13 positions match TRBD2. Germline V gene sequence: CDR1 SGHVS, CDR2 FQNEAQ. The CDR3 totals 17 residues. With 5 bases clipped from V and 4 bases from J, the junction kept 9 bases outside the gene matches. The CDR3 DNA reads TGTGCCAGCAGCCAGCGTACTAGCGGGGGGGCGGCAGATACGCAGTATTTT. Protein product: CASSQRTSGGAADTQYF.

The chain combines TRBV7-8 with TRBJ2-5; 8 bases align to TRBD1. Per the germline V gene, CDR1 is SGHVS and CDR2 is FQNEAQ. The CDR3 runs to 15 residues. V lost 4 bases, J lost 5 bases, and 9 bases stayed unmatched. The CDR3: CASSSDRVTAETQYF. The DNA for the CDR3 is TGTGCCAGCAGCTCGGACAGGGTCACGGCGGAGACCCAGTACTTC.

This chain links TRBV20-1 with TRBJ2-5; no definite D call. V was shortened by 3 bases and J by 5 bases, with 7 bases between the two germline ends. Per the germline V gene, CDR1 is DFQATT and CDR2 is SNEGSKA (reference sequence). The CDR3 covers 11 residues. The CDR3 sequence: CSARPSETQYF. The CDR3 nucleotides read TGCAGTGCTAGGCCTTCTGAGACCCAGTACTTC.

This rearrangement joins TRBV15 to TRBJ1-2; D remains unclear. Per germline, CDR1 LNHNV and CDR2 YYDKDF (reference sequence). The CDR3 length is 15 residues. Trimming took off 0 bases at V and 3 bases at J, with 11 bases between the two ends. CDR3 residues: CATSRDSLRDYGYTF. The CDR3 nucleotides are TGTGCCACCAGCAGAGATTCTCTGCGCGACTATGGCTACACCTTC.

This clonotype was seen more than once but under ten times. The chain combines TRBV28 with TRBJ1-3; D not certain. The V end lost 6 bases, the J end lost 0 bases, and 9 bases lay between the germline ends. CDR1 is MDHEN, CDR2 SYDVKM, per germline. This CDR3 has 14 residues. CDR3 coding DNA: TGTGCCAGCAGCCACCTGGACTCTGGAAACACCATATATTTT. It is translated as CASSHLDSGNTIYF.

This clonotype appeared a few times. This chain connects TRBV6-1 to TRBJ2-5; D not certain. CDR1 MNHNS and CDR2 SASEGT come from the germline V gene. Trimming took 5 bases from V and 2 from J, leaving 3 bases between them. The CDR3 length is 11 residues. CDR3 loop: CASSRQETQYF. CDR3 bases: TGTGCCAGCAGTAGACAAGAGACCCAGTACTTC.

This clonotype was counted a few times. The J gene is TRBJ1-3, the V gene TRBV6-1; 11 bases align to TRBD1. There are 14 residues in the CDR3. Trimming removed 6 bases from V and 9 bases from J; junction bases left unmatched: 7. The germline CDR1 and CDR2 sequences are MNHNS and SASEGT. The CDR3 protein is CASSAPGTGGTIYF. The CDR3, as DNA: TGTGCCAGCAGCGCCCCGGGGACAGGGGGCACCATATATTTT.

The sample holds a few counts of this clonotype. The chain couples TRBV21-1 to TRBJ1-2. TRBV21-1 is a pseudogene. CDR3 length equals 13 residues. The CDR3 is CASNSILPYGYTF. The DNA for the CDR3 is TGTGCCAGCAACTCGATCCTCCCCTATGGCTACACCTTC.

The chain has TRBV20-1 and TRBJ1-1, with TRBD1 as a possible D gene (5 bases). The ends were cut back, 2 bases at V and 11 bases at J, with 15 bases in the middle. CDR3 length equals 12 residues. CDR1 and CDR2 from the germline V gene are DFQATT and SNEGSKA (reference sequence). In DNA form, the CDR3 reads TGCAGTGCTAGATCCCCTGGGACGTGGGCTTTCTTT. Protein sequence: CSARSPGTWAFF.

The V call is TRBV7-2, the J call TRBJ1-3; D is ambiguous. Germline V gene lookup returns CDR1 SGHTA and CDR2 FQGNSA. The CDR3 has 14 residues. V was shortened by 5 bases and J by 0 bases, with 8 bases between the two germline ends. The CDR3 spells CASSLGYSGNTIYF. The CDR3 coding sequence is TGTGCCAGCAGCCTGGGGTACTCTGGAAACACCATATATTTT.

The table lists this clonotype with a few counts. In DNA, the CDR3 is TGCAGTGCTGAACGGGAGGGGCGATATGGCTACACCTTC. Protein product: CSAEREGRYGYTF. The chain has TRBV20-1 and TRBJ1-2, with TRBD1 as a possible D gene (5 bases). Trimming left V 5 bases short and J 5 bases short, with 15 bases between. This CDR3 spans 13 amino acids. Germline CDR1 and CDR2: DFQATT and SNEGSKA (reference sequence).

This chain uses TRBV5-4 with TRBJ1-3, with D possibly being TRBD1 (5 bases). V was cut by 2 bases and J by 6 bases, with 12 bases left in between. The CDR3 covers 14 residues. Looked up from germline, CDR1 is SGHNT and CDR2 is YYREEE (reference sequence). In nucleotides, the CDR3 is TGTGCCAGCAGCTTAGTCCGAGGGGAAAACACCATATATTTT. Its protein is CASSLVRGENTIYF.

The CDR3 nucleotides are TGTGCCAGCAGGTTAGCCAATGAGCAGTTCTTC. This sequence encodes CASRLANEQFF. This chain connects TRBV28 to TRBJ2-1; D not resolved. The V and J ends lost 6 bases and 6 bases respectively, with 6 bases between them. Germline V CDR1 and CDR2: MDHEN, SYDVKM. The length of the CDR3 is 11 residues.

The rearrangement joins TRBV7-2 to TRBJ2-3; perhaps TRBD1 as D (5 bases). Per germline, CDR1 SGHTA and CDR2 FQGNSA. This CDR3 has 14 residues. Trimming took 2 bases from V and 3 from J, leaving 9 bases between them. This CDR3 reads CASSLRQPTDTQYF. Written as DNA, the CDR3 is TGTGCCAGCAGCTTACGACAGCCAACAGATACGCAGTATTTT.

The rearrangement joins TRBV27 to TRBJ1-2; D might be TRBD1 (5 bases). Trimming left V 3 bases short and J 7 bases short, with 9 bases between. CDR1 and CDR2 (germline): MNHEY, SMNVEV (reference sequence). The CDR3 consists of 12 residues. This CDR3 reads CASSLRGVGYTF. The CDR3 DNA follows: TGTGCCAGCAGTTTGAGGGGCGTTGGCTACACCTTC.

V usage is TRBV24-1 and J usage is TRBJ2-2; either TRBD1 or TRBD2 may fit D (7 bases each). The CDR3 sequence is 14 residues long. Trimming left V 7 bases short and J 7 bases short, with 15 bases between. Germline assignment: CDR1 KGHDR and CDR2 SFDVKD. In nucleotides, the CDR3 is TGTGCCACCAGCGCTCCAGGGGGGGGCGGGGAGCTGTTTTTT. Its protein product is CATSAPGGGGELFF.

This clonotype has more than one count but fewer than ten. The chain couples TRBV6-2 or TRBV6-3 to TRBJ2-6; D possibly corresponds to TRBD1 (6 bases). CDR3 length: 19 amino acids. Deletions cut 5 bases from V and 0 bases from J, with 20 bases between. CDR1 is MNHEY, CDR2 SVGEGT, per germline. The CDR3 loop is CASSPPQGIILSGANVLTF. Here the CDR3 DNA reads TGTGCCAGCAGTCCTCCACAGGGAATTATCCTCTCTGGGGCCAACGTCCTGACTTTC.

This clonotype was counted between two and nine times. This chain connects TRBV20-1 to TRBJ1-1; D not certain. The CDR3 covers 13 residues. In germline, CDR1 is DFQATT, CDR2 SNEGSKA (reference sequence). The V gene lost 1 base and the J gene lost 1 base, with 7 bases spanning the gap. The CDR3 loop is CSARGVKNTEAFF. The CDR3 region has the DNA TGCAGTGCTAGAGGTGTAAAGAACACTGAAGCTTTCTTT.

The gene calls are TRBV5-4 and TRBJ2-3; TRBD2 agrees at 15 bases. The CDR3 covers 17 residues. Germline-derived CDR1 and CDR2 are SGHNT and YYREEE (reference sequence). The J segment lost 3 bases and the V segment lost 4 bases, leaving 6 bases of the junction unmatched. The CDR3 DNA is TGTGCCAGCAGCGACGGACTAGCGGGGGGGCATACAGATACGCAGTATTTT. As protein: CASSDGLAGGHTDTQYF. Combining the CDR3 with reference TRBV5-4 and TRBJ2-3 gives the whole variable domain ETGVTQSPTHLIKTRGQQVTLRCSSQSGHNTVSWYQQALGQGPQFIFQYYREEENGRGNFPPRFSGLQFPNYSSELNVNALELDDSALYLCASSDGLAGGHTDTQYFGPGTRLTVL.

The V and J genes are TRBV2 and TRBJ1-4; the D gene is possibly TRBD1 (6 bases). V was shortened by 6 bases and J by 7 bases, with 18 bases between the two germline ends. Per the germline V gene, CDR1 is SNHLY and CDR2 is FYNNEI. The CDR3 has 15 residues. The CDR3 reads CASRPIRDTGEKLFF. The DNA of the CDR3 is TGTGCCAGCAGGCCTATCCGGGACACCGGTGAAAAACTGTTTTTT. Complete variable domain (other parts from reference TRBV2 and TRBJ1-4): EPEVTQTPSHQVTQMGQEVILRCVPISNHLYFYWYRQILGQKVEFLVSFYNNEISEKSEIFDDQFSVERPDGSNFTLKIRSTKLEDSAMYFCASRPIRDTGEKLFFGSGTQLSVL.

This clonotype was detected only once. This chain joins TRBV20-1 and TRBJ1-5, with a possible D match to TRBD1 (6 bases). V dropped 2 bases and J dropped 5 bases, with 19 bases sitting between them. The CDR3 loop spans 16 amino acids. In germline, CDR1 is DFQATT, CDR2 SNEGSKA (reference sequence). DNA for the CDR3: TGCAGTGCTAGACCCTGGGAACAGGGAGGGGATCAGCCCCAGCATTTT. This sequence encodes CSARPWEQGGDQPQHF.

The rearrangement joins TRBV25-1 to TRBJ1-2, with unresolved D. The CDR3 length is 12 residues. CDR1 is MGHDK and CDR2 is SYGVNS in the germline V gene. Trimming removed 2 bases from V and 4 bases from J, with 5 bases in between. CDR3 nucleotide sequence: TGTGCCAGCAGTGAAACGGTCTATGGCTACACCTTC. Translation: CASSETVYGYTF.

The sample holds a few counts of this clonotype. The chain links TRBV20-1 to TRBJ2-4; a possible D gene is TRBD1 (5 bases). Trimming took off 3 bases at V and 6 bases at J, with 12 bases between the two ends. The CDR3 loop spans 13 amino acids. Germline-derived CDR1 and CDR2 are DFQATT and SNEGSKA (reference sequence). CDR3 sequence: CSASARVGNIQYF. The CDR3 coding sequence is TGCAGTGCTAGCGCCAGGGTCGGAAACATTCAGTACTTC.

The chain uses TRBV25-1 and TRBJ1-5; possibly TRBD1 for D (5 bases). V lost 4 bases to trimming and J lost 7 bases, with 14 bases between them. Germline V gene lookup returns CDR1 MGHDK and CDR2 SYGVNS. The CDR3 runs to 14 residues. The CDR3 DNA reads TGTGCCAGCAGTGGGTTCGGGGGGGAGCAGCCCCAGCATTTT. Translating it yields CASSGFGGEQPQHF.

This clonotype was recorded only once. This chain connects TRBV9 to TRBJ2-5, with 9 bases fitting TRBD1. V shed 4 bases and J 5 bases; nucleotides not matched to a gene: 6. The CDR3 runs to 14 residues. Germline CDR1 is SGDLS and CDR2 is YYNGEE. The DNA of the CDR3 is TGTGCCAGCAGCACCAACAGGGGGCTTGAGACCCAGTACTTC. This translates into CASSTNRGLETQYF.

This clonotype was observed a few times. The V and J genes are TRBV7-2 and TRBJ1-2; D unclear. Per germline, CDR1 SGHTA and CDR2 FQGNSA. The CDR3 runs 14 residues. Trimming shortened V by 3 bases and J by 6 bases, and 14 bases separated the two germline ends. In nucleotides, the CDR3 is TGTGCCAGCAGCTTTTCGAGCGGGCACGATGGCTACACCTTC. Protein: CASSFSSGHDGYTF.

This clonotype was observed a few times. This rearrangement joins TRBV2 to TRBJ2-5, with TRBD2 matching over 7 bases. The CDR3 sequence is 17 residues long. J lost 3 bases, V lost 6 bases, and 16 bases had no gene match. CDR1 is SNHLY, CDR2 FYNNEI, per germline. CDR3: CASRIKASGLGEETQYF. Written as DNA, the CDR3 is TGTGCCAGCAGAATCAAGGCTAGCGGCCTTGGGGAAGAGACCCAGTACTTC. The full variable domain, its missing parts supplied by reference TRBV2 and TRBJ2-5, is EPEVTQTPSHQVTQMGQEVILRCVPISNHLYFYWYRQILGQKVEFLVSFYNNEISEKSEIFDDQFSVERPDGSNFTLKIRSTKLEDSAMYFCASRIKASGLGEETQYFGPGTRLLVL.

This clonotype was seen a handful of times. The V and J genes are TRBV20-1 and TRBJ1-2; 9 bases map to TRBD1. With V trimmed by 2 bases and J by 7 bases, 14 bases remained unmatched. Germline V lookup: CDR1 DFQATT, CDR2 SNEGSKA (reference sequence). CDR3 size: 16 residues. DNA of the CDR3: TGCAGTGCTAGACCACGGGCGGACAGGGGAAGTCGTGGCTACACCTTC. Amino acids: CSARPRADRGSRGYTF.